The subject of this entry is one TCR beta chain. What this receptor recognizes is not known. Per-nucleotide qualities are absent, and no much larger clonotype sits a single base away. Each donor gave one peripheral blood draw, roughly 120 mL on average, collected into heparinised tubes. Naive, central memory, regulatory and stem cell-like memory CD4+ T cells were sorted on a BD FACSAria II using a panel including CD45RO, CCR7, CD25, CD127, CD95 and CD27. All sorted populations exceeded 95% purity. PBMCs were isolated immediately by Lymphoprep density gradient centrifugation and stained directly without culture. So that batch effects would be minimized, each experiment stained and sorted samples in pairs, pairing one healthy donor with one patient. This sample was taken from a study of beta chain features in type 1 diabetes (dated by TCRdb to the late 2010s). Background on the whole study: Patients and healthy donors did not differ in mean age, gender distribution, total cell number or subset yield. A total of approximately 100 million sorted cells were examined across all samples, and the number of cells per subset was strongly correlated with RNA yield. In the study, TCRB repertoires of sorted circulating CD4+ T cell subsets from recently diagnosed type 1 diabetes patients were compared with those of matched healthy donors. Regulatory and stem cell-like memory subsets were obtained from only 8 patients and about 8 healthy donors, while naive and central memory subsets were obtained from all 30 or so donors.

Including cysteine and phenylalanine, the CDR3 has 14 amino acids. Only the CDR3 DNA stays, 42 bases, in frame from base 1. According to the germline V gene (reference sequence), CDR1 reads SEHNR and CDR2 reads FQNEAQ. The V and J ends are trimmed by 4 bases and 5 bases, leaving 14 bases between them. All of the isolated RNA was reverse transcribed with the High Capacity cDNA Reverse Transcription Kit, so expressed TCRB transcripts were sequenced. Deep immunoSEQ sequencing was applied to naive, central memory and regulatory T cell samples, giving an average of roughly 3.5 million total reads per sample. Sorted cells were lysed in RLT buffer and RNA was extracted with DNase-treated RNeasy Micro or Mini kits, depending on cell number. To prevent cross-contamination, each cell subset was processed individually, whereas patient and healthy donor samples were processed jointly. The immunoSEQ multiplex PCR was used to amplify TCRB sequences from cDNA, yielding 87-bp fragments that span the CDR3 region. Amplicons were sequenced on the Illumina HiSeq platform. The paper's data handling went like this. Synthetic template baselines were used to correct PCR bias computationally, reads within Hamming distance 2 were collapsed together, and singletons that could not be merged were discarded. Reads were aligned against IMGT so that V, D and J genes, CDR3 length and insertions or deletions at six rearrangement sites could be assigned. Clonotype counts were normalized to sorted cell number within each subset before computing true diversity and Gini coefficients with the tcR R package. Repertoire sharing was quantified using the overlap coefficient calculated on TCRB nucleotide sequences. As a proxy for the pre-selection repertoire, out-of-frame TCRB sequences from naive cells were analyzed. TCRdb limited this immuneACCESS table to in-frame rearrangements with V and J called. A share of clones is missing; checked studies link under half to unresolved V genes, and the rest is unexplained. The DNA gave D and trimming, while V, J and clone size come from that table. The sample table shows about half a million clones, and 10% to 12% are seen once. Together, the top ten hold 0.04% to 0.05% of the sample.

Study-wide conclusions, independent of this receptor: Naive, central memory and regulatory TCRB repertoires appeared to be more alike among patients than among healthy donors. Sequencing cDNA rather than genomic DNA could over-represent highly expressing activated cells, although activation and CD3 levels did not differ between groups. At VDJ recombination sites, type 1 diabetes patients had fewer insertions and more deleted nucleotides, which implies abnormalities in thymic rearrangement. Shorter templates might be favored by PCR, yet because patient and control samples were amplified and corrected together, any such skew would affect both groups equally. A moderate but significant shortening of TCRB CDR3 length was observed in type 1 diabetes patients in all four CD4+ subsets. Because the HLA sub-analyses included only small numbers of individuals, any influence of HLA type on TCRB rearrangement was left unresolved.

This clonotype was obtained from a young woman in good health. The chain is made from TRBV7-9 and TRBJ2-5; the D gene is perhaps TRBD1 or TRBD2, each of them matching over 5 bases. Material for sequencing was naive CD4+ T cells from blood. The cell subset or site label corresponds to: true naive CD4+ T cells. The DNA is as follows: TGTGCCAGCAGCTCCCCCAGGGAGCGGGAGACCCAGTACTTC. This is translated as CASSSPRERETQYF.